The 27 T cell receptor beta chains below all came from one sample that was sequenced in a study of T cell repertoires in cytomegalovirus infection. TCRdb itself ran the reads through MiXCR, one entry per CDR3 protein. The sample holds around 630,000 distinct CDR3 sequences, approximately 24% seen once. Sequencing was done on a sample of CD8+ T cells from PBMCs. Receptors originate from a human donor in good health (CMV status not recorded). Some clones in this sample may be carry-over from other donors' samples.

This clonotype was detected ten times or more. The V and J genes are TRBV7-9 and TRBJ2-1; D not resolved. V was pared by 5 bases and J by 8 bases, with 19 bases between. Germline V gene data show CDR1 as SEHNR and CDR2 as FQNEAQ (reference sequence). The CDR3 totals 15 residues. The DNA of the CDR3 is TGTGCCAGCAGCCCACCGCAGGCCCCCCGGGATGAGCAGTTCTTC. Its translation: CASSPPQAPRDEQFF.

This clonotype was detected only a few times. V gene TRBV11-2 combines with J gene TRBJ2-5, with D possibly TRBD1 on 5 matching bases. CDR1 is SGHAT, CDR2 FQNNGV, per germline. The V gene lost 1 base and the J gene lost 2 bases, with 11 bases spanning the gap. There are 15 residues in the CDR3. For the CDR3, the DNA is TGTGCCAGCAGCTTAGCCCCCAGGGCTCAAGAGACCCAGTACTTC. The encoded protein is CASSLAPRAQETQYF.

CDR3 sequence (DNA): TGCAGTGCTAGGGGACCGACAGGGTTGGGAGGCTACACCTTC. As protein: CSARGPTGLGGYTF. V usage is TRBV20-1 and J usage is TRBJ1-2, with TRBD1 matching over 7 bases. Trimming at V came to 3 bases and at J to 8 bases, leaving 12 bases not matched to a gene. Germline V gene lookup returns CDR1 DFQATT and CDR2 SNEGSKA (reference sequence). This CDR3 spans 14 amino acids.

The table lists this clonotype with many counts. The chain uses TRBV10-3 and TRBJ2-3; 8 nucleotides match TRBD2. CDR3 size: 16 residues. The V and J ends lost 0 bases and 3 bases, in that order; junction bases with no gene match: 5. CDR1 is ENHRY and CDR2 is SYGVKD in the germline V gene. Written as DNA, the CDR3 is TGTGCCATCAGTGAGTCGACTCGGGAGGGGACAGATACGCAGTATTTT. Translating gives CAISESTREGTDTQYF.

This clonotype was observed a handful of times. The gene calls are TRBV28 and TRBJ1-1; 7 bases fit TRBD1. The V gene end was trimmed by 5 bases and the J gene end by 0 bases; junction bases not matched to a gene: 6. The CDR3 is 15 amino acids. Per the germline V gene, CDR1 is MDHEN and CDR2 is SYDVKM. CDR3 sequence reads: CASSITGEMNTEAFF. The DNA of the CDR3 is TGTGCCAGCAGTATTACAGGGGAGATGAACACTGAAGCTTTCTTT. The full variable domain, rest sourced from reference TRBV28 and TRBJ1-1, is DVKVTQSSRYLVKRTGEKVFLECVQDMDHENMFWYRQDPGLGLRLIYFSYDVKMKEKGDIPEGYSVSREKKERFSLILESASTNQTSMYLCASSITGEMNTEAFFGQGTRLTVV.

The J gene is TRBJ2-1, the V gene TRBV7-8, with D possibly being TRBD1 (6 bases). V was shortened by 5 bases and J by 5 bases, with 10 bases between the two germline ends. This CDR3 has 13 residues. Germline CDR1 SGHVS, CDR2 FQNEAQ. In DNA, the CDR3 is TGTGCCAGCAGCATTACAGGGAACAATGAGCAGTTCTTC. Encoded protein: CASSITGNNEQFF. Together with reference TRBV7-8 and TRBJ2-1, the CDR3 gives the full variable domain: GAGVSQSPRYKVAKRGQDVALRCDPISGHVSLFWYQQALGQGPEFLTYFQNEAQLDKSGLPSDRFFAERPEGSVSTLKIQRTQQEDSAVYLCASSITGNNEQFFGPGTRLTVL.

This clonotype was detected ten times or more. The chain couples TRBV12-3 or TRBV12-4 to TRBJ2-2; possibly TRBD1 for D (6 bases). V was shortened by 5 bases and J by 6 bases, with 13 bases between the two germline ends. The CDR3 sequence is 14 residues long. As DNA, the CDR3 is TGTGCCAGCAGTCAAACAGGGCCCGCCGGGGAGCTGTTTTTT. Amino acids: CASSQTGPAGELFF.

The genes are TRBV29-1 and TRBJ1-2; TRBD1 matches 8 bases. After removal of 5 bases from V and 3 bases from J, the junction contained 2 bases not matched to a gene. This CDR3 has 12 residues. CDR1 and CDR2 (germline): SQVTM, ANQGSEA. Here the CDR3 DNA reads TGCAGCGTTTTACAGGGGGACTATGGCTACACCTTC. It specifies CSVLQGDYGYTF. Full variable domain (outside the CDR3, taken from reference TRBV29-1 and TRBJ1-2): SAVISQKPSRDICQRGTSLTIQCQVDSQVTMMFWYRQQPGQSLTLIATANQGSEATYESGFVIDKFPISRPNLTFSTLTVSNMSPEDSSIYLCSVLQGDYGYTFGSGTRLTVV.

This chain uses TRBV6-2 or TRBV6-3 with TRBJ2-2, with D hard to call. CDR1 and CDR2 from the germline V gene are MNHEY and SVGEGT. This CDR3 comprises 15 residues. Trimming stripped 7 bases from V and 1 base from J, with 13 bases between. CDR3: CASTSQEENTGELFF. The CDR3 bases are TGTGCCAGCACCTCCCAAGAAGAGAACACCGGGGAGCTGTTTTTT.

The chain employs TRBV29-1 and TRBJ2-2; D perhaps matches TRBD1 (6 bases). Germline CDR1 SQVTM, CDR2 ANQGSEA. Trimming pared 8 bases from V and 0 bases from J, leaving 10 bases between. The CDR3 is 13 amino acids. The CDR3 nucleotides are TGCAGCTCCCGGACAGCGAACACCGGGGAGCTGTTTTTT. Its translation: CSSRTANTGELFF.

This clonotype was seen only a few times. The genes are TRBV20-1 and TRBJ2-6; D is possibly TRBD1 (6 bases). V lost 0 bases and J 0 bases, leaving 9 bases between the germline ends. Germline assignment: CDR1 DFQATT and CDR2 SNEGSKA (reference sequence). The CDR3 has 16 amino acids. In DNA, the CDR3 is TGCAGTGCTAGAGATACACAGGGCTCTGGGGCCAACGTCCTGACTTTC. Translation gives CSARDTQGSGANVLTF.

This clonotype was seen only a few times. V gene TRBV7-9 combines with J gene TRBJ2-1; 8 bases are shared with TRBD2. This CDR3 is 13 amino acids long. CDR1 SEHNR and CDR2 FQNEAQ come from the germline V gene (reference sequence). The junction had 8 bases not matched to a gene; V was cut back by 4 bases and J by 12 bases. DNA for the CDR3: TGTGCCAGCAGCTCCGGGGGGGCAGTCTCGCAGTTCTTC. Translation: CASSSGGAVSQFF.

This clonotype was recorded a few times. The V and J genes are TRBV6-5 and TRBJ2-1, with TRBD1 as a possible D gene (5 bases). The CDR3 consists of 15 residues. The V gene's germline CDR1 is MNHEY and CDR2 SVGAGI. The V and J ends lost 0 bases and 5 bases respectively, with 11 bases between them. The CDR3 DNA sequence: TGTGCCAGCAGTTACTCGTTGGGGCCCAACAATGAGCAGTTCTTC. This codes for CASSYSLGPNNEQFF.

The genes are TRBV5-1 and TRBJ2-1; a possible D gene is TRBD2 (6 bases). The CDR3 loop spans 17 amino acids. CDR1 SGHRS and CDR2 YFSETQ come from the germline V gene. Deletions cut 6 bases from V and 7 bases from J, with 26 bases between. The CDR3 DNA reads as TGCGCCAGCAAAAACTCATTAGCGGTGAACGAGATGAATGAGCAGTTCTTC. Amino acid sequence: CASKNSLAVNEMNEQFF.

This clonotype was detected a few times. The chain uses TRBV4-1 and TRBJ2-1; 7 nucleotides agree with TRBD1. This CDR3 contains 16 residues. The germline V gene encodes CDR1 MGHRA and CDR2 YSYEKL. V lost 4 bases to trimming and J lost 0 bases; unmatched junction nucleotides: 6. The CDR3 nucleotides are TGCGCCAGCAGCCGTACAGGGGAGAGCTCCTACAATGAGCAGTTCTTC. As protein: CASSRTGESSYNEQFF.

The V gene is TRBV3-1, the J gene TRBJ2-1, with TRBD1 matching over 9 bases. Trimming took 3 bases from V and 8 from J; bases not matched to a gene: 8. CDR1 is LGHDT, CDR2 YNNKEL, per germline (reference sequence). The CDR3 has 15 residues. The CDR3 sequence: CASSQAGTGLDEQFF. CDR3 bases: TGTGCCAGCAGCCAGGCCGGGACAGGGTTGGATGAGCAGTTCTTC.

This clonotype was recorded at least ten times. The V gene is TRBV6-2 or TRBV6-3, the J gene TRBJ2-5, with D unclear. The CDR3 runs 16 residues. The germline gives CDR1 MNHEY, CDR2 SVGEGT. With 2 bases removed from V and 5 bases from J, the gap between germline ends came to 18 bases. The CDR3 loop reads CASSYGVNSPRETQYF. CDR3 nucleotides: TGTGCCAGCAGTTACGGGGTAAACTCCCCACGGGAGACCCAGTACTTC.

CDR3 nucleotides: TGCAGCACCGACCGGAGGACTAGCGGGGGTACAGATACGCAGTATTTT. This sequence encodes CSTDRRTSGGTDTQYF. This chain connects TRBV29-1 to TRBJ2-3, with TRBD2 identical over 13 bases. The CDR3 contains 16 residues. The germline gives CDR1 SQVTM, CDR2 ANQGSEA. V lost 8 bases and J lost 3; bases outside the gene matches: 11.

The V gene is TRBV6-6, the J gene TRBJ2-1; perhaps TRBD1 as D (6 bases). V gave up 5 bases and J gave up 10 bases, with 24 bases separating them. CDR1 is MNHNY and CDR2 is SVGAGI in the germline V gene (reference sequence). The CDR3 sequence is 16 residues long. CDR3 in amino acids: CASSPFPTGSYEEQFF. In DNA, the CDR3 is TGTGCCAGCAGTCCTTTTCCCACAGGGTCTTATGAAGAGCAGTTCTTC.

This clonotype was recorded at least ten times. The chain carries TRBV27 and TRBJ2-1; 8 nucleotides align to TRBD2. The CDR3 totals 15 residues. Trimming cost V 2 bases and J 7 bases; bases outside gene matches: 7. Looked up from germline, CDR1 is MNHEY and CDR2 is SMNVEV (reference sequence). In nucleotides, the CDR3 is TGTGCCAGCAGTTTAATCGGGGGGGGCGAGAATGAGCAGTTCTTC. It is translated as CASSLIGGGENEQFF.

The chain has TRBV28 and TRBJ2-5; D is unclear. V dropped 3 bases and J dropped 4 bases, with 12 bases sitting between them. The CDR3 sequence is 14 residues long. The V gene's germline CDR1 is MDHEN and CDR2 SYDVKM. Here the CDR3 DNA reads TGTGCCAGCAGTTTGGACGGTGTGGGAGAGACCCAGTACTTC. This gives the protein CASSLDGVGETQYF.

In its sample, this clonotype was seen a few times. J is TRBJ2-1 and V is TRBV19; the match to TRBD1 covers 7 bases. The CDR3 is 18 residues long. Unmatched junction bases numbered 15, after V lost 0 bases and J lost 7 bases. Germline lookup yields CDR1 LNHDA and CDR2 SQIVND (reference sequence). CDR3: CASSIDSTEGGKRNEQFF. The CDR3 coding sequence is TGTGCCAGTAGTATAGATTCTACCGAAGGGGGCAAGAGGAATGAGCAGTTCTTC.

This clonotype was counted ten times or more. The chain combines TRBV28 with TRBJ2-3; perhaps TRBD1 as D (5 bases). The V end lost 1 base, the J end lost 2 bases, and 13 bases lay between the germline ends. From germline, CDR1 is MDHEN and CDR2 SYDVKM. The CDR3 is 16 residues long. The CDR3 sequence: CASSLSRDIITDTQYF. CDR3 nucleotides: TGTGCCAGCAGTTTATCCAGGGATATTATCACAGATACGCAGTATTTT.

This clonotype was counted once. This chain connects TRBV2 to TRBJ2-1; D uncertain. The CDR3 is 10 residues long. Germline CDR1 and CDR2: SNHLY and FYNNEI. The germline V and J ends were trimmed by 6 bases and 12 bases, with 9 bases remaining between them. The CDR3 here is CASRGDGQFF. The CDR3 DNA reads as TGTGCCAGCAGGGGTGACGGGCAGTTCTTC.

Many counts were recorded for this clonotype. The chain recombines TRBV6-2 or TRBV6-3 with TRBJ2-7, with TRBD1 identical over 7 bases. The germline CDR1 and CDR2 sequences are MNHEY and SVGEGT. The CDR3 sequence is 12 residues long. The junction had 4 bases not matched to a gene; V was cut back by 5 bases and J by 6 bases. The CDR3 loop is CASSQGQREQYV. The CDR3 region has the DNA TGTGCCAGCAGTCAGGGACAGCGCGAGCAGTACGTC.

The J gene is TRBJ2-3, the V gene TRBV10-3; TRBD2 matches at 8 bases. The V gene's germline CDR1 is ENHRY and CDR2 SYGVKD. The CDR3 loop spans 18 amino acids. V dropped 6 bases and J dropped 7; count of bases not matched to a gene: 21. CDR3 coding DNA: TGTGCCATCAGACCGATCCCCGAGAGGCGGGAGGCTGGGAATACGCAGTATTTT. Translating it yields CAIRPIPERREAGNTQYF.

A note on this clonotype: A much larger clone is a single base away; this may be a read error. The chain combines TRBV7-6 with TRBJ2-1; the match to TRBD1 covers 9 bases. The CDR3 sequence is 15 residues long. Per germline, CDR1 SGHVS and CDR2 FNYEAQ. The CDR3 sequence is CANSTPGQGYNEQFF. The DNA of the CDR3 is TGTGCCAACAGCACGCCGGGACAGGGTTACAATGAGCAGTTCTTC.